This T cell receptor beta chain emerged from a study of shared clonotypes between healthy human individuals. Study as a whole: For every donor, three CD4 naive, three CD4 memory, two CD8 naive and one CD8 memory plates were used.

With regard to this clone: The antigen remains undetermined.

V dropped 4 bases and J dropped 3 bases, with 5 bases sitting between them. This CDR3 is built from 12 residues. CDR1 is SGHRS and CDR2 is YFSETQ in the germline V gene. The study's findings and limits: Generally, naive subsets (rather than memory subsets) showed larger estimated richness. A handful of donors shared roughly 5% of their naive CD4 clonotypes.

Assay used: immunoSEQ multiplex PCR; TCRdb lists only in-frame clones, some missing. The repertoire holds about 2.2 million clones, around 95% seen once, with 1.5% to 2% in the top ten. Naive CD8 cells, CD45RO-negative and positively selected for CCR7, excluded terminally differentiated effector memory CD45RA+ cells. The donor cohort consisted entirely of Caucasian adults residing in Nashville, Tennessee. This receptor was identified in a man aged 18 to 35 in good health. Some clones in this sample may be carry-over from other donors' samples. V usage is TRBV5-1 and J usage is TRBJ1-3, with D unresolved. Sequenced: naive CD8+ T cells from PBMCs. The DNA for the CDR3 is TGCGCCAGCAGCCCCCGTGGAAACACCATATATTTT. It specifies CASSPRGNTIYF.